In this sample, the clone carrying this T cell receptor beta chain turned up many times. The antigen remains unidentified. TCRdb used MiXCR to reprocess the 5' RACE reads, holding one entry per CDR3 protein. The profile shows around 200,000 distinct CDR3 sequences, 8% to 11% of them singletons. The data are from a study of T-cell memory formation after mild COVID-19. At the level of the study: Among the donors, TCR clusters were largely specific to each donor. General study points: A subset of responding clones appeared in pre-infection memory, suggesting cross-reactive memory joined. Most CD4+ clones that shrank were in CM and EM, while CD8+ ones turned up in EMRA.

Germline V gene sequence: CDR1 SQVTM, CDR2 ANQGSEA. Trimming cost V 4 bases and J 0 bases; bases outside gene matches: 4. This CDR3 is 14 amino acids long. The sequencing sample was made of PBMCs or a T cell subset sorted from them (not recorded which). The clonotype originates from a man aged 18 to 29 who had mild COVID-19 (a few samples of this study predate the infection). Cell type and time point are not known. This rearrangement joins TRBV29-1 to TRBJ2-3; 7 bases line up with TRBD2. The CDR3 sequence: CSVGFGGSTDTQYF. The CDR3 DNA follows: TGCAGCGTTGGTTTCGGGGGGAGCACAGATACGCAGTATTTT.